Presented here are 14 T cell receptor beta chains from one specimen sequenced in a study of cytomegalovirus exposure and HLA in healthy donors. Clones were sequenced by immunoSEQ multiplex PCR, and TCRdb holds only the in-frame ones, with some missing. This repertoire shows roughly 200,000 clones, approximately 78% found once; its top ten account for around 1.3%. The sequencing input was PBMCs. The receptors come from a woman under 40 in good health and CMV-seronegative.

This chain connects TRBV27 to TRBJ2-7, with 10 bases that match TRBD1. This CDR3 spans 14 amino acids. V dropped 4 bases and J dropped 4; count of bases not matched to a gene: 4. CDR1 is MNHEY and CDR2 is SMNVEV in the germline V gene (reference sequence). This CDR3 is CASSWDRGLYEQYF. The CDR3 DNA reads as TGTGCCAGCAGTTGGGACAGGGGCTTATACGAGCAGTACTTC.

The CDR3 reads CASSLAMTAYYGYTF. In nucleotides, the CDR3 is TGTGCCAGCAGCTTAGCGATGACAGCCTACTATGGCTACACCTTC. This chain connects TRBV7-2 to TRBJ1-2; a possible D gene is TRBD1 (5 bases). The CDR3 spans 15 residues. The V end lost 0 bases, the J end lost 3 bases, and 11 bases lay between the germline ends. The germline gives CDR1 SGHTA, CDR2 FQGNSA.

The chain recombines TRBV5-6 with TRBJ1-5, with 8 bases matching TRBD1. The CDR3 sequence is 14 residues long. Germline V gene data show CDR1 as SGHDT and CDR2 as YYEEEE. The V segment lost 4 bases and the J segment 5 bases; nucleotides outside the gene matches: 5. The CDR3 reads CASSETGDDQPQHF. In nucleotides, the CDR3 is TGTGCCAGCAGCGAGACAGGGGATGATCAGCCCCAGCATTTT.

This clone came up once. DNA for the CDR3: TGTGCCAGCAGTCTACCACACAGGGCTGGGGCCAACGTCCTGACTTTC. Translating gives CASSLPHRAGANVLTF. The chain couples TRBV28 to TRBJ2-6, with D maybe TRBD1 (6 bases). Trimming removed 5 bases from V and 2 bases from J, with 13 bases in between. The CDR3 extends over 16 amino acids. The germline CDR1 and CDR2 sequences are MDHEN and SYDVKM.

This clone was observed a few times. The chain uses TRBV4-1 and TRBJ2-1; 11 bases are a match to TRBD2. This CDR3 has 15 residues. The germline V gene encodes CDR1 MGHRA and CDR2 YSYEKL. V lost 1 base and J lost 6; bases outside the gene matches: 2. The CDR3 nucleotides are TGCGCCAGCAGCCAAGTTAGCGGGAGGGCCAATGAGCAGTTCTTC. The encoded protein is CASSQVSGRANEQFF.

The gene calls are TRBV11-2 and TRBJ1-1, with 8 bases that match TRBD1. Germline lookup yields CDR1 SGHAT and CDR2 FQNNGV. The J segment lost 0 bases and the V segment lost 3 bases, leaving 3 bases of the junction unmatched. The CDR3 totals 15 residues. The CDR3 nucleotides read TGTGCCAGCAGCTTGGTGACAGGGGTGAACACTGAAGCTTTCTTT. Translated: CASSLVTGVNTEAFF.

This rearrangement joins TRBV6-9 to TRBJ1-1; no clear D. This CDR3 is built from 13 residues. Germline CDR1 and CDR2: MNHGY and SVAAGI. V shed 3 bases and J shed 9 bases, with 14 bases lying between them. The CDR3 DNA reads TGTGCCAGCAGTTACCGCAGTCACGCAAAAGCTTTCTTT. Translated, it gives CASSYRSHAKAFF.

The rearrangement joins TRBV28 to TRBJ2-6, with 7 bases matching TRBD1. The CDR3 contains 16 residues. Trimming cost V 5 bases and J 2 bases; bases outside gene matches: 6. From germline, CDR1 is MDHEN and CDR2 SYDVKM. As DNA, the CDR3 is TGTGCCAGCAGTACCCGACAGGGAGCTGGGGCCAACGTCCTGACTTTC. It yields the protein CASSTRQGAGANVLTF.

This clone was observed a single time. The chain couples TRBV18 to TRBJ2-7; TRBD1 matches 8 bases. CDR3 length: 15 amino acids. CDR1 and CDR2 (germline): KGHSH, LQKENI. Unmatched junction bases numbered 6, after V lost 0 bases and J lost 5 bases. The CDR3 coding sequence is TGTGCCAGCTCACCACCCAGATCAGGGGGCCACGAGCAGTACTTC. Translation: CASSPPRSGGHEQYF. The full variable domain, with the rest looked up from reference TRBV18 and TRBJ2-7, is NAGVMQNPRHLVRRRGQEARLRCSPMKGHSHVYWYRQLPEEGLKFMVYLQKENIIDESGMPKERFSAEFPKEGPSILRIQQVVRGDSAAYFCASSPPRSGGHEQYFGPGTRLTVT.

In this sample, this clone turned up once. The rearrangement joins TRBV6-1 to TRBJ2-7, with 10 positions matching TRBD1. V was pared by 0 bases and J by 2 bases, with 4 bases of the junction left unmatched. The CDR3 is made up of 16 amino acids. Germline V CDR1 and CDR2: MNHNS, SASEGT. The CDR3: CASSEALTGGTYEQYF. The CDR3 nucleotides read TGTGCCAGCAGTGAAGCGCTGACAGGGGGCACCTACGAGCAGTACTTC.

J is TRBJ2-1 and V is TRBV7-3; maybe TRBD1 (6 bases). The CDR3 extends over 15 amino acids. V dropped 5 bases and J dropped 6 bases, with 17 bases sitting between them. Germline loops: CDR1 SGHTA, CDR2 FQGTGA. CDR3 amino acids: CASSAQGRRPNEQFF. The CDR3 coding sequence is TGTGCCAGCAGCGCCCAGGGGAGACGACCCAATGAGCAGTTCTTC.

The chain uses TRBV5-1 and TRBJ1-2, with D possibly being TRBD1 (5 bases). This CDR3 region has 13 residues. Trimming took off 4 bases at V and 8 bases at J, with 15 bases between the two ends. The germline V gene has CDR1 SGHRS and CDR2 YFSETQ. Here the CDR3 reads CASSTQDLRGYTF. CDR3 DNA sequence: TGCGCCAGCAGCACACAGGATCTCCGGGGCTACACCTTC.

CDR3 region: CATSRPRREYEKLFF. The CDR3, as DNA: TGTGCCACCAGCAGACCCAGGAGGGAGTATGAAAAACTGTTTTTT. The gene calls are TRBV15 and TRBJ1-4; no definite D call. CDR3 length: 15 amino acids. V gave up 2 bases and J gave up 6 bases, with 13 bases separating them. Germline CDR1 reads LNHNV; CDR2 reads YYDKDF (reference sequence).

This clone was detected a few times. The J gene is TRBJ2-6, the V gene TRBV2, with D tentatively TRBD1 (5 bases). Per germline, CDR1 SNHLY and CDR2 FYNNEI. V gave up 4 bases and J gave up 0 bases, with 10 bases separating them. The CDR3 is made up of 16 amino acids. The chain's CDR3 is CASSGGGNSGANVLTF. CDR3 sequence (DNA): TGTGCCAGCAGTGGGGGCGGCAACTCTGGGGCCAACGTCCTGACTTTC.